This TCR beta chain is drawn from a study of blood T cells in healthy people across ages. Findings and caveats of the study: The authors considered diversity estimates from one million T cells to be underestimates. Without sorted subsets, naive and antigen-experienced compartments could not be conclusively compared.

A second PCR, run for roughly 6 to 11 cycles, used a sample-barcoded 5' primer plus a J-beta primer mix. MiXCR, applied by TCRdb to the 5' RACE reads, yields one record per CDR3 protein. The sample lists under 2 million distinct CDR3 sequences; 30% to 40% were seen once. Samples had at least 6.5 million PBMCs isolated from them. This clonotype was seen a few times. The antigen is unknown. Per the germline V gene, CDR1 is LGHDT and CDR2 is YNNKEL (reference sequence). This CDR3 comprises 15 residues. Trimming removed 0 bases at V and 2 bases at J, with 11 bases between. The clonotype comes from a woman aged 25 to 39 in good health. The chain carries TRBV3-1 and TRBJ2-7, with D possibly matching TRBD2 (6 bases). Material: blood. In DNA, the CDR3 is TGTGCCAGCAGCCAAGAGCTAGCGAATCCCTACGAGCAGTACTTC. Translation gives CASSQELANPYEQYF.